These 31 T cell receptor beta chains share one sample of origin, sequenced in a study of regulatory T cells in long-lasting Graves disease. Specified time point: persistent/refractory GD, antithyroid drugs over 5 years with positive TRAb. The TCR library was made from RNA that had been extracted from PBMCs in TRIzol. TCR beta libraries were built with iRepertoire HTBI primers and Arm-PCR of CDR3 regions. TCRdb re-called the multiplex PCR reads with MiXCR, one entry per CDR3 protein. The table has around 460,000 distinct CDR3 sequences, 22% seen once; the top ten hold around 13%. Sequencing used peripheral blood mononuclear cells (PBMCs), obtained when the disease was refractory, from a patient treated with antithyroid drugs. The receptor source for this set is a female donor with Graves disease.

The chain carries TRBV5-1 and TRBJ1-5; 7 bases agree with TRBD1. V shed 1 base, J shed 3 bases, and the junction held 4 bases outside the gene matches. The germline CDR1 and CDR2 sequences are SGHRS and YFSETQ. CDR3 length equals 15 residues. The CDR3 loop reads CASSLQGQLNQPQHF. The CDR3 DNA is TGCGCCAGCAGCTTGCAGGGACAGCTCAATCAGCCCCAGCATTTT.

This clonotype has just a few counts. This sequence joins TRBV19 and TRBJ1-1; 7 nucleotides agree with TRBD1. Germline CDR1 is LNHDA and CDR2 is SQIVND (reference sequence). The ends lost 3 bases at V and 5 bases at J; junction bases unmatched: 12. The CDR3 loop spans 16 amino acids. Written as DNA, the CDR3 is TGTGCCAGTAGTATTCTTATGGGCAGGGGGAGTACTGAAGCTTTCTTT. This translates into CASSILMGRGSTEAFF.

The chain is built from TRBV4-1 and TRBJ2-2; D uncertain. This CDR3 is built from 18 residues. Trimming took off 3 bases at V and 3 bases at J, with 20 bases between the two ends. Per germline, CDR1 MGHRA and CDR2 YSYEKL. The CDR3 loop is CASSQRRTTLSDTGELFF. The DNA for the CDR3 is TGCGCCAGCAGCCAGCGACGCACCACCCTAAGCGACACCGGGGAGCTGTTTTTT.

This clonotype was seen many times. A read error may account for a junction end that differs from germline. The chain recombines TRBV28 with TRBJ2-7; 9 bases are a match to TRBD1. CDR3 length: 14 amino acids. Per the germline V gene, CDR1 is MDHEN and CDR2 is SYDVKM. The CDR3, as DNA: TGCGCCAGCAGCCGGGACAGGGTCACCTACGAGCAGTACTTC. It specifies CASSRDRVTYEQYF.

The rearrangement links TRBV4-1 to TRBJ2-2; D is unclear. Germline CDR1 and CDR2: MGHRA and YSYEKL. The germline V and J ends were trimmed by 4 bases and 5 bases, with 11 bases remaining between them. This CDR3 comprises 14 residues. The CDR3 sequence: CASSRLHKTGELFF. In DNA form, the CDR3 reads TGCGCCAGCAGCCGATTACATAAAACCGGGGAGCTGTTTTTT.

The chain recombines TRBV19 with TRBJ2-7; D is unresolved. This CDR3 is built from 13 residues. V gave up 6 bases and J gave up 3 bases, with 12 bases separating them. CDR1 LNHDA and CDR2 SQIVND come from the germline V gene (reference sequence). CDR3 in amino acids: CASSSPPVYEQYF. In nucleotides, the CDR3 is TGTGCCAGTAGCTCCCCCCCCGTCTACGAGCAGTACTTC.

This clonotype was picked up many times. The genes are TRBV6-1 and TRBJ1-1; 11 bases match TRBD1. Germline CDR1 is MNHNS and CDR2 is SASEGT. The CDR3 sequence is 14 residues long. Trimming cost V 6 bases and J 4 bases; bases outside gene matches: 4. CDR3 loop: CASSRGTGGTEAFF. CDR3 coding DNA: TGTGCCAGCAGCCGAGGGACAGGGGGCACTGAAGCTTTCTTT.

This clonotype was recorded a few times. V usage is TRBV3-1 and J usage is TRBJ2-5; 9 bases align to TRBD2. CDR1 is LGHDT and CDR2 is YNNKEL in the germline V gene (reference sequence). The CDR3 is 18 amino acids. V shed 1 base, J shed 5 bases, and the junction held 14 bases outside the gene matches. The CDR3 nucleotides read TGTGCCAGCAGCCAAGTGATAGCGGGAGTCCCGGGGAGCGAGACCCAGTACTTC. It yields the protein CASSQVIAGVPGSETQYF.

The gene calls are TRBV28 and TRBJ2-3; D possibly corresponds to TRBD1 (7 bases). Germline V gene lookup returns CDR1 MDHEN and CDR2 SYDVKM. With 6 bases removed from V and 4 bases from J, the gap between germline ends came to 23 bases. There are 17 residues in the CDR3. This CDR3 is CASSKVAGGLGSDTQYF. For the CDR3, the DNA is TGTGCCAGCAGCAAAGTTGCAGGGGGGCTTGGATCAGATACGCAGTATTTT.

The J gene is TRBJ1-1, the V gene TRBV7-2; tentatively, D is TRBD1 (6 bases). CDR1 SGHTA and CDR2 FQGNSA come from the germline V gene. The CDR3 covers 15 residues. With 5 bases removed from V and 0 bases from J, the gap between germline ends came to 13 bases. The DNA of the CDR3 is TGTGCCAGCAGCCCGGGGGGCGTCATGAACACTGAAGCTTTCTTT. Translated: CASSPGGVMNTEAFF. Based on the CDR3 plus reference TRBV7-2 and TRBJ1-1, the full variable domain is GAGVSQSPSNKVTEKGKDVELRCDPISGHTALYWYRQSLGQGLEFLIYFQGNSAPDKSGLPSDRFSAERTGGSVSTLTIQRTQQEDSAVYLCASSPGGVMNTEAFFGQGTRLTVV.

This clonotype has just one count. The gene calls are TRBV19 and TRBJ2-7; TRBD2 might be the D (6 bases). This CDR3 region has 14 residues. Between the trimmed V and J ends, which lost 3 bases and 1 base, there was a span of 10 bases. Germline V gives CDR1 LNHDA, CDR2 SQIVND (reference sequence). The CDR3 bases are TGTGCCAGTAGTATGTCGGGAGAATCCTACGAGCAGTACTTC. Protein sequence: CASSMSGESYEQYF. The entire variable domain, with the rest obtained from reference TRBV19 and TRBJ2-7, is as follows: DGGITQSPKYLFRKEGQNVTLSCEQNLNHDAMYWYRQDPGQGLRLIYYSQIVNDFQKGDIAEGYSVSREKKESFPLTVTSAQKNPTAFYLCASSMSGESYEQYFGPGTRLTVT.

In this sample, this clonotype turned up many times. The chain has TRBV19 and TRBJ2-7; D uncertain. The CDR3 has 13 residues. Trimming cost V 9 bases and J 4 bases, with 16 bases left between them. Germline V lookup: CDR1 LNHDA, CDR2 SQIVND (reference sequence). CDR3 region: CASPRRRLYEQYF. Here the CDR3 DNA reads TGTGCCAGCCCGCGACGGCGTCTATACGAGCAGTACTTC.

This clonotype was recorded at least ten times. The chain links TRBV12-3 or TRBV12-4 to TRBJ2-2; the match to TRBD2 covers 8 bases. This CDR3 is 16 amino acids long. Germline trimming cut 1 base from V and 5 bases from J; bases unmatched to any gene: 6. The CDR3 DNA reads TGTGCCAGCAGTTTAGACGCGGGAGGAAGTACCGGGGAGCTGTTTTTT. This sequence encodes CASSLDAGGSTGELFF.

This clonotype has at least ten counts. The junction differs from germline at one of its ends, possibly a read error. The chain carries TRBV5-1 and TRBJ2-7; 8 nucleotides agree with TRBD1. CDR1 and CDR2 from the germline V gene are SGHRS and YFSETQ. The CDR3 is 13 amino acids. The CDR3, as DNA: TGTGCCAGCAGCTTTAACAGGGGGTACGAGCAGTACTTC. The encoded protein is CASSFNRGYEQYF.

This clonotype has ten or more counts. J is TRBJ1-6 and V is TRBV27; maybe TRBD1 (6 bases). Germline CDR1 MNHEY, CDR2 SMNVEV (reference sequence). Trimming shortened V by 8 bases and J by 5 bases, and 22 bases separated the two germline ends. This CDR3 region has 17 residues. The CDR3 DNA follows: TGTGCCAGCCGTTACCTTGGCAGGGGCGAGGATAATTCACCCCTCCACTTT. This codes for CASRYLGRGEDNSPLHF.

This clonotype was recorded many times. CDR3 sequence reads: CASRILAGIYEQYF. Written as DNA, the CDR3 is TGTGCCAGCAGAATCCTAGCGGGGATCTACGAGCAGTACTTC. The gene calls are TRBV6-1 and TRBJ2-7, with 9 bases aligning to TRBD2. The CDR3 contains 14 residues. From germline, CDR1 is MNHNS and CDR2 SASEGT. V was pared by 6 bases and J by 3 bases, with 6 bases of the junction left unmatched.

The rearrangement links TRBV7-3 to TRBJ2-7; 8 bases are shared with TRBD1. With V trimmed by 3 bases and J by 2 bases, 3 bases remained unmatched. This CDR3 has 14 residues. Germline V CDR1 and CDR2: SGHTA, FQGTGA. CDR3 residues: CASSFTGGPYEQYF. CDR3 in DNA: TGTGCCAGCAGCTTTACAGGGGGACCCTACGAGCAGTACTTC.

The chain combines TRBV5-1 with TRBJ1-6; TRBD1 aligns across 7 bases. Trimming at V came to 0 bases and at J to 9 bases, leaving 9 bases not matched to a gene. The germline gives CDR1 SGHRS, CDR2 YFSETQ. The CDR3 spans 16 residues. This chain's CDR3 is CASSLGETGLISPLHF. The DNA for the CDR3 is TGCGCCAGCAGCTTGGGAGAGACAGGGTTGATTTCACCCCTCCACTTT. The complete variable domain, with remaining parts taken from reference TRBV5-1 and TRBJ1-6, reads KAGVTQTPRYLIKTRGQQVTLSCSPISGHRSVSWYQQTPGQGLQFLFEYFSETQRNKGNFPGRFSGRQFSNSRSEMNVSTLELGDSALYLCASSLGETGLISPLHFGNGTRLTVT.

This chain uses TRBV7-2 with TRBJ2-3; possible D gene TRBD1, 6 bases. Trimming removed 4 bases at V and 0 bases at J, with 14 bases between. Germline V gene lookup returns CDR1 SGHTA and CDR2 FQGNSA. The CDR3 consists of 16 residues. CDR3 coding DNA: TGTGCCAGCAGCTGGCTGGTAGGGGGAAGCACAGATACGCAGTATTTT. It encodes CASSWLVGGSTDTQYF.

This chain links TRBV5-5 with TRBJ2-5, with 7 bases matching TRBD1. Germline V lookup: CDR1 SGHKS, CDR2 YYEKEE (reference sequence). V was clipped by 2 bases and J by 6 bases; unmatched bases: 7. The CDR3 has 14 amino acids. The CDR3 loop reads CASSFSTGRQTQYF. CDR3 bases: TGTGCCAGCAGCTTCTCGACAGGGAGACAGACCCAGTACTTC.

Concerning this clonotype itself: At one end, the junction sequence differs from germline, possibly due to a read error. The chain combines TRBV9 with TRBJ1-2; no clear D. The germline V gene encodes CDR1 SGDLS and CDR2 YYNGEE. The length of the CDR3 is 13 residues. The CDR3 protein is CASSVEATYGCTF. In DNA form, the CDR3 reads TGTGCCAGCAGCGTAGAAGCTACCTATGGCTGCACCTTC.

This clonotype showed up many times. The chain carries TRBV2 and TRBJ1-2; 9 nucleotides agree with TRBD1. Germline lookup yields CDR1 SNHLY and CDR2 FYNNEI. CDR3 length: 13 amino acids. With 1 base clipped from V and 7 bases from J, the junction kept 1 base outside the gene matches. The DNA of the CDR3 is TGTGCCAGCAGTGAAGAGACAGGGGGTGGCTACACCTTC. Encoded protein: CASSEETGGGYTF.

This clonotype showed up many times. The genes are TRBV12-3 or TRBV12-4 and TRBJ1-2; TRBD1 aligns across 7 bases. Losses at the gene ends were 2 bases for V and 5 bases for J; bases not matched to a gene: 5. CDR3 length equals 14 residues. The CDR3 here is CASSLRQGAYGYTF. The CDR3 DNA is TGTGCCAGCAGTTTAAGACAGGGCGCTTATGGCTACACCTTC.

V usage is TRBV24-1 and J usage is TRBJ1-3; D gene uncertain. The V gene lost 7 bases and the J gene lost 0 bases, with 9 bases spanning the gap. Per the germline V gene, CDR1 is KGHDR and CDR2 is SFDVKD. This CDR3 contains 14 residues. CDR3 DNA: TGTGCCACCAGCGACGGATACTCTGGAAACACCATATATTTT. This codes for CATSDGYSGNTIYF.

This clonotype was seen at least ten times. V usage is TRBV11-2 and J usage is TRBJ1-2; D is ambiguous. The CDR3 has 15 residues. V was clipped by 0 bases and J by 0 bases, with 8 bases between them. CDR1 SGHAT and CDR2 FQNNGV come from the germline V gene. The CDR3 nucleotides read TGTGCCAGCAGCTTAGATCCCGCCACTAACTATGGCTACACCTTC. Encoded protein: CASSLDPATNYGYTF. Complete variable domain (other parts from reference TRBV11-2 and TRBJ1-2): EAGVAQSPRYKIIEKRQSVAFWCNPISGHATLYWYQQILGQGPKLLIQFQNNGVVDDSQLPKDRFSAERLKGVDSTLKIQPAKLEDSAVYLCASSLDPATNYGYTFGSGTRLTVV.

This clonotype was seen ten or more times. The rearrangement links TRBV10-3 to TRBJ2-7; tentative D call: TRBD2 (6 bases). The V end was cut by 5 bases, the J end by 6 bases, with 11 bases between. CDR3 length: 12 amino acids. CDR1 and CDR2 from the germline V gene are ENHRY and SYGVKD. CDR3 amino acids: CAISSLASEQYF. CDR3 coding DNA: TGTGCCATCAGTTCCCTAGCGTCCGAGCAGTACTTC.

The CDR3 nucleotides are TGTGCCAGCAGCGGCCGCGGTGGGCAGCTGAACACTGAAGCTTTCTTT. It yields the protein CASSGRGGQLNTEAFF. V and J are TRBV9 and TRBJ1-1; the D is unclear. In germline, CDR1 is SGDLS, CDR2 YYNGEE. CDR3 size: 16 residues. V was trimmed by 3 bases and J by 0 bases, leaving 15 bases between them.

This clonotype was seen ten or more times. The chain has TRBV12-3 or TRBV12-4 and TRBJ2-5; 10 bases match TRBD2. The CDR3 sequence is 14 residues long. Trimming took 4 bases from V and 5 from J; bases not matched to a gene: 4. The CDR3 sequence is CASSWGLAWETQYF. In DNA form, the CDR3 reads TGTGCCAGCAGTTGGGGACTAGCGTGGGAGACCCAGTACTTC.

This clonotype was counted ten times or more. The chain couples TRBV10-3 to TRBJ1-2, with D perhaps TRBD1 (5 bases). The germline gives CDR1 ENHRY, CDR2 SYGVKD. The CDR3 has 16 amino acids. The germline V and J ends were trimmed by 0 bases and 8 bases, with 19 bases remaining between them. The CDR3, as DNA: TGTGCCATCAGTGAGTCGATCAGGAGGCCGGGGGAAGGCTACACCTTC. As protein: CAISESIRRPGEGYTF.

This clonotype was seen at least ten times. V and J are TRBV3-1 and TRBJ2-7; 7 bases fit TRBD1. Losses at the gene ends were 4 bases for V and 6 bases for J; bases not matched to a gene: 3. Germline assignment: CDR1 LGHDT and CDR2 YNNKEL (reference sequence). This CDR3 contains 12 residues. CDR3 region: CASSLTGLEQYF. CDR3 nucleotide sequence: TGTGCCAGCAGCCTGACAGGGCTCGAGCAGTACTTC.

The chain combines TRBV9 with TRBJ2-2; D gene unclear. Germline values: CDR1 SGDLS, CDR2 YYNGEE. Between the trimmed V and J ends, which lost 4 bases and 7 bases, there was a span of 17 bases. The CDR3 contains 15 residues. CDR3 coding DNA: TGTGCCAGCAGCCCCTACCTGGGCTCTGGCGGGGAGCTGTTTTTT. Translation gives CASSPYLGSGGELFF.